The rows below give T cell receptor beta chains drawn from one sample of a study of blood T cell repertoires in COVID-19. Method: immunoSEQ multiplex PCR; TCRdb's copy keeps in-frame clones and lacks some. Altogether about 130,000 clones are present, roughly 85% being singletons, with the ten largest covering approximately 4.3%. The source material was peripheral blood. All receptors come from a human donor in a cohort sampled during active COVID-19. CDR3s include the opening cysteine and the closing phenylalanine or tryptophan. Fields, in order: V gene, J gene, clone size, D gene, CDR3 protein, CDR3 DNA. The D gene is left open where the match is weak. Only some rows state a clone size, as once, few, many or a class for expanded clones.

V: TRBV9
J: TRBJ1-2
size: once
D: TRBD1
CDR3: CASSADGTGGYGYTF
DNA: TGTGCCAGCAGCGCAGACGGGACAGGGGGCTATGGCTACACCTTC

V: TRBV6-5
J: TRBJ1-1
size: NA
D: TRBD1
CDR3: CASSYIVTGVNTEAFF
DNA: TGTGCCAGCAGTTACATTGTGACAGGGGTGAACACTGAAGCTTTCTTT

V: TRBV9
J: TRBJ2-7
size: NA
D: NA
CDR3: CASSVGSVGYEQYF
DNA: TGTGCCAGCAGCGTAGGGAGTGTCGGCTACGAGCAGTACTTC

V: TRBV5-6
J: TRBJ1-1
size: NA
D: TRBD1
CDR3: CASSLRIQGKGKTEAFF
DNA: TGTGCCAGCAGCTTGAGGATACAGGGGAAAGGTAAAACTGAAGCTTTCTTT

V: TRBV5-1
J: TRBJ2-7
size: NA
D: TRBD1
CDR3: CASSGTGYEQYF
DNA: TGCGCCAGCAGCGGGACAGGGTACGAGCAGTACTTC

V: TRBV5-1
J: TRBJ2-5
size: NA
D: NA
CDR3: CASSSLETQYF
DNA: TGCGCCAGCAGCTCATTAGAGACCCAGTACTTC

V: TRBV28
J: TRBJ1-6
size: NA
D: NA
CDR3: CASRSGDLHF
DNA: TGTGCCAGCAGGTCCGGGGACCTCCACTTT

V: TRBV7-2
J: TRBJ2-5
size: NA
D: TRBD2
CDR3: CASKQAGGRQTQYF
DNA: TGTGCCAGCAAGCAAGCGGGGGGCCGTCAGACCCAGTACTTC

V: TRBV12-3/TRBV12-4
J: TRBJ1-2
size: NA
D: NA
CDR3: CASSLRGYGYTF
DNA: TGTGCCAGCAGTTTACGGGGCTATGGCTACACCTTC

V: TRBV7-8
J: TRBJ2-3
size: NA
D: TRBD1
CDR3: CASSLYDTGTGGYTQYF
DNA: TGTGCCAGCAGCTTATACGATACCGGGACAGGGGGGTATACGCAGTATTTT